What follows are 26 T cell receptor beta chains derived from one specimen sequenced in a study of T cell repertoires in ileal Crohn's disease. Clones were sequenced by immunoSEQ multiplex PCR, and TCRdb holds only the in-frame ones, with some missing. The table shows a few thousand clones, with 95% occurring only once. The source material was ileal tissue. All receptors come from an adult with Crohn's disease.

This rearrangement joins TRBV18 to TRBJ1-6; D is ambiguous. Trimming left V 2 bases short and J 6 bases short, with 14 bases between. CDR3 length: 16 residues. The germline gives CDR1 KGHSH, CDR2 LQKENI. CDR3 sequence (DNA): TGTGCCAGCTCACCATTCTCACTAGACGGTAATTCACCCCTCCACTTT. As protein: CASSPFSLDGNSPLHF.

This chain links TRBV5-6 with TRBJ2-4, with 7 nucleotides matching TRBD1. The germline CDR1 and CDR2 sequences are SGHDT and YYEEEE. The CDR3 covers 13 residues. Losses at the gene ends were 2 bases for V and 6 bases for J; bases not matched to a gene: 2. As DNA, the CDR3 is TGTGCCAGCAGCTTAGGGGGCGGAAACATTCAGTACTTC. Amino acid sequence: CASSLGGGNIQYF.

The V and J genes are TRBV11-2 and TRBJ2-7, with D possibly being TRBD2 (5 bases). The CDR3 contains 13 residues. CDR1 is SGHAT, CDR2 FQNNGV, per germline. Between the trimmed V and J ends, which lost 4 bases and 4 bases, there was a span of 11 bases. Here the CDR3 reads CASSSTRGYEQYF. CDR3 DNA: TGTGCCAGCAGCTCTACCCGGGGTTACGAGCAGTACTTC. The complete variable domain, with remaining parts taken from reference TRBV11-2 and TRBJ2-7, reads EAGVAQSPRYKIIEKRQSVAFWCNPISGHATLYWYQQILGQGPKLLIQFQNNGVVDDSQLPKDRFSAERLKGVDSTLKIQPAKLEDSAVYLCASSSTRGYEQYFGPGTRLTVT.

The chain is built from TRBV6-5 and TRBJ1-2; D is unclear. The CDR3 is 14 residues long. The V gene lost 2 bases and the J gene lost 8 bases, with 15 bases spanning the gap. The germline V gene encodes CDR1 MNHEY and CDR2 SVGAGI. The CDR3 protein is CASSYDREVKGYTF. Here the CDR3 DNA reads TGTGCCAGCAGTTACGATCGGGAGGTAAAAGGCTACACCTTC.

The chain carries TRBV11-2 and TRBJ1-1; D gene ambiguous. Trimming shortened V by 5 bases and J by 0 bases, and 10 bases separated the two germline ends. Looked up from germline, CDR1 is SGHAT and CDR2 is FQNNGV. The CDR3 consists of 14 residues. The CDR3 here is CASSPERMNTEAFF. CDR3 nucleotides: TGTGCCAGCAGCCCGGAGCGGATGAACACTGAAGCTTTCTTT. Full variable domain (outside the CDR3, taken from reference TRBV11-2 and TRBJ1-1): EAGVAQSPRYKIIEKRQSVAFWCNPISGHATLYWYQQILGQGPKLLIQFQNNGVVDDSQLPKDRFSAERLKGVDSTLKIQPAKLEDSAVYLCASSPERMNTEAFFGQGTRLTVV.

V and J are TRBV23-1 and TRBJ2-2; 11 bases map to TRBD2. TRBV23-1 has ORF status, its function being uncertain. CDR3 length: 20 residues. With 0 bases clipped from V and 1 base from J, the junction kept 10 bases outside the gene matches. The CDR3 coding sequence is TGCGCCAGCAGTCAATCCGAGGCGGGACTAGCGGATCAGAACACCGGGGAGCTGTTTTTT. It codes for CASSQSEAGLADQNTGELFF.

The CDR3 DNA sequence: TGTGCCAGCAGCTTGGATACAGGGGGTAATTCACCCCTCCACTTT. It translates to CASSLDTGGNSPLHF. The chain recombines TRBV5-4 with TRBJ1-6; 8 bases agree with TRBD1. Germline values: CDR1 SGHNT, CDR2 YYREEE (reference sequence). This CDR3 spans 15 amino acids. The V and J ends lost 0 bases and 6 bases, in that order; junction bases with no gene match: 2.

The genes are TRBV27 and TRBJ2-2, with TRBD2 identical over 11 bases. Per the germline V gene, CDR1 is MNHEY and CDR2 is SMNVEV (reference sequence). CDR3 length: 18 amino acids. V was clipped by 1 base and J by 5 bases; unmatched bases: 9. Here the CDR3 DNA reads TGTGCCAGCAGTTTATTAGGCCTAGCGGGGGGCCGAACCGGGGAGCTGTTTTTT. Protein: CASSLLGLAGGRTGELFF.

The chain joins TRBV7-2 to TRBJ2-7; TRBD2 agrees at 12 bases. The V gene's germline CDR1 is SGHTA and CDR2 FQGNSA. J was trimmed by 2 bases and V by 1 base; bases with no gene match: 6. The CDR3 is made up of 17 amino acids. The CDR3 is CASSLVASGGGPYEQYF. The CDR3 DNA reads as TGTGCCAGCAGCTTAGTTGCTAGCGGGGGGGGCCCCTACGAGCAGTACTTC.

The genes are TRBV5-6 and TRBJ2-2; TRBD2 matches at 12 bases. Germline trimming cut 5 bases from V and 7 bases from J; bases unmatched to any gene: 6. This CDR3 is 15 amino acids long. CDR1 SGHDT and CDR2 YYEEEE come from the germline V gene. CDR3 bases: TGTGCCAGCAGTAAAGGACTAGCGGGGTACGGGGAGCTGTTTTTT. Amino acids: CASSKGLAGYGELFF. Full variable domain (rest looked up from reference TRBV5-6 and TRBJ2-2): DAGVTQSPTHLIKTRGQQVTLRCSPKSGHDTVSWYQQALGQGPQFIFQYYEEEERQRGNFPDRFSGHQFPNYSSELNVNALLLGDSALYLCASSKGLAGYGELFFGEGSRLTVL.

V usage is TRBV5-1 and J usage is TRBJ1-4, with 8 nucleotides matching TRBD1. The germline V gene has CDR1 SGHRS and CDR2 YFSETQ. CDR3 length: 14 residues. J lost 8 bases, V lost 2 bases, and 5 bases had no gene match. This CDR3 reads CASSLQGGSEKLFF. The CDR3 nucleotides are TGCGCCAGCAGCTTACAGGGGGGGAGCGAAAAACTGTTTTTT.

V gene TRBV4-2 combines with J gene TRBJ2-2; TRBD1 aligns across 7 bases. Germline V gives CDR1 LGHNA, CDR2 YNFKEQ. This CDR3 spans 17 amino acids. The V segment lost 1 base and the J segment 0 bases; nucleotides outside the gene matches: 5. The CDR3 here is CASSQANRGANTGELFF. In DNA, the CDR3 is TGTGCCAGCAGCCAAGCGAACAGGGGAGCGAACACCGGGGAGCTGTTTTTT.

The V gene is TRBV10-3, the J gene TRBJ2-7, with 9 bases fitting TRBD2. Trimming removed 0 bases from V and 0 bases from J; junction bases left unmatched: 9. The length of the CDR3 is 18 residues. CDR1 ENHRY and CDR2 SYGVKD come from the germline V gene. The CDR3 nucleotides are TGTGCCATCAGTGAGTCGATCAGGGCTAGCGGGAACTCCTACGAGCAGTACTTC. Protein product: CAISESIRASGNSYEQYF.

The CDR3 nucleotides read TGTGCCACCAGCAGAGTGTCGCGGAACACTGAAGCTTTCTTT. It specifies CATSRVSRNTEAFF. V and J are TRBV15 and TRBJ1-1; no definite D call. There are 14 residues in the CDR3. Per germline, CDR1 LNHNV and CDR2 YYDKDF (reference sequence). V was shortened by 1 base and J by 1 base, with 7 bases between the two germline ends.

This chain joins TRBV2 and TRBJ1-5; TRBD1 aligns across 9 bases. Losses at the gene ends were 0 bases for V and 6 bases for J; bases not matched to a gene: 9. CDR1 is SNHLY and CDR2 is FYNNEI in the germline V gene. CDR3 size: 17 residues. CDR3 amino acids: CASSEARGTGISQPQHF. The CDR3 DNA follows: TGTGCCAGCAGTGAAGCGCGCGGGACAGGGATCAGTCAGCCCCAGCATTTT. The full variable domain, completed using reference TRBV2 and TRBJ1-5, is EPEVTQTPSHQVTQMGQEVILRCVPISNHLYFYWYRQILGQKVEFLVSFYNNEISEKSEIFDDQFSVERPDGSNFTLKIRSTKLEDSAMYFCASSEARGTGISQPQHFGDGTRLSIL.

The chain employs TRBV7-6 and TRBJ2-2; TRBD2 matches at 11 bases. After removal of 1 base from V and 0 bases from J, the junction contained 4 bases not matched to a gene. The CDR3 consists of 18 residues. Germline CDR1 SGHVS, CDR2 FNYEAQ. This chain's CDR3 is CASSLGLAGRANTGELFF. CDR3 DNA sequence: TGTGCCAGCAGCTTAGGACTAGCGGGGCGCGCGAACACCGGGGAGCTGTTTTTT.

CDR3 region: CASSVGVPGATGIWDNEQFF. CDR3 sequence (DNA): TGTGCCAGCAGCGTAGGGGTACCCGGGGCGACAGGGATCTGGGACAATGAGCAGTTCTTC. V is TRBV9 and J is TRBJ2-1; 7 bases align to TRBD1. This CDR3 is 20 amino acids long. In germline, CDR1 is SGDLS, CDR2 YYNGEE. V shed 0 bases and J 5 bases; nucleotides not matched to a gene: 20. The full variable domain, rest sourced from reference TRBV9 and TRBJ2-1, is DSGVTQTPKHLITATGQRVTLRCSPRSGDLSVYWYQQSLDQGLQFLIQYYNGEERAKGNILERFSAQQFPDLHSELNLSSLELGDSALYFCASSVGVPGATGIWDNEQFFGPGTRLTVL.

V usage is TRBV7-8 and J usage is TRBJ1-1; D is uncertain. Per germline, CDR1 SGHVS and CDR2 FQNEAQ. The V end was cut by 5 bases, the J end by 1 base, with 8 bases between. The CDR3 is 13 amino acids. The CDR3 sequence: CASSTEQNTEAFF. CDR3 coding DNA: TGTGCCAGCAGCACCGAACAGAACACTGAAGCTTTCTTT.

V gene TRBV29-1 combines with J gene TRBJ2-1; TRBD1 agrees at 7 bases. Germline-derived CDR1 and CDR2 are SQVTM and ANQGSEA. V shed 2 bases, J shed 12 bases, and the junction held 7 bases outside the gene matches. The CDR3 is 12 residues long. CDR3 bases: TGCAGCGTTGAAAGACAGGGTCAAGGGCAGTTCTTC. Residues: CSVERQGQGQFF.

A few counts support this clone. The chain combines TRBV7-6 with TRBJ2-7; 8 nucleotides align to TRBD2. V lost 10 bases and J lost 5; bases outside the gene matches: 13. The V gene's germline CDR1 is SGHVS and CDR2 FNYEAQ. This CDR3 spans 14 amino acids. CDR3 DNA sequence: TGTGCCACCTCACCGGGACTAGGTTACCACGAGCAGTACTTC. It codes for CATSPGLGYHEQYF.

V gene TRBV19 combines with J gene TRBJ1-1; tentative D call: TRBD1 (5 bases). This CDR3 region has 16 residues. The V gene lost 3 bases and the J gene lost 0 bases, with 14 bases spanning the gap. In germline, CDR1 is LNHDA, CDR2 SQIVND (reference sequence). The chain's CDR3 is CASSIRGMSVNTEAFF. For the CDR3, the DNA is TGTGCCAGTAGTATCCGGGGGATGTCGGTGAACACTGAAGCTTTCTTT.

The J gene is TRBJ1-1, the V gene TRBV5-4; 10 positions agree with TRBD1. V was clipped by 4 bases and J by 2 bases; unmatched bases: 5. The CDR3 is made up of 15 amino acids. Looked up from germline, CDR1 is SGHNT and CDR2 is YYREEE (reference sequence). The CDR3 DNA sequence: TGTGCCAGCAGCAGGACAGGGGGAGGAAACACTGAAGCTTTCTTT. Its protein product is CASSRTGGGNTEAFF.

The chain is built from TRBV18 and TRBJ1-1; 8 bases are shared with TRBD1. CDR3 length: 19 amino acids. The J segment lost 0 bases and the V segment lost 2 bases, leaving 14 bases of the junction unmatched. Germline values: CDR1 KGHSH, CDR2 LQKENI. The CDR3 is CASSPRPSVAGGMNTEAFF. The CDR3 bases are TGTGCCAGCTCACCAAGGCCCAGTGTCGCAGGGGGCATGAACACTGAAGCTTTCTTT. Combining the CDR3 with reference TRBV18 and TRBJ1-1 gives the whole variable domain NAGVMQNPRHLVRRRGQEARLRCSPMKGHSHVYWYRQLPEEGLKFMVYLQKENIIDESGMPKERFSAEFPKEGPSILRIQQVVRGDSAAYFCASSPRPSVAGGMNTEAFFGQGTRLTVV.

The J gene is TRBJ2-5, the V gene TRBV5-4; perhaps TRBD2 as D (6 bases). The V gene's germline CDR1 is SGHNT and CDR2 YYREEE (reference sequence). Trimming shortened V by 3 bases and J by 2 bases, and 11 bases separated the two germline ends. CDR3 length equals 14 residues. As DNA, the CDR3 is TGTGCCAGCAGCTCGGGACTTGATCAAGAGACCCAGTACTTC. It codes for CASSSGLDQETQYF.

The chain has TRBV6-1 and TRBJ1-2; 10 bases fit TRBD1. The V segment lost 3 bases and the J segment 8 bases; nucleotides outside the gene matches: 12. Germline V CDR1 and CDR2: MNHNS, SASEGT. The CDR3 has 16 residues. For the CDR3, the DNA is TGTGCCAGCAGTGACACCTCGCGGGACAGGGGAAACGGCTACACCTTC. This codes for CASSDTSRDRGNGYTF.

This clone was counted a single time. The chain is built from TRBV6-5 and TRBJ1-1; perhaps TRBD1 as D (5 bases). The V and J ends lost 6 bases and 5 bases respectively, with 10 bases between them. Germline assignment: CDR1 MNHEY and CDR2 SVGAGI. The CDR3 has 12 amino acids. CDR3 residues: CASRERGTEAFF. The CDR3 DNA is TGTGCCAGCAGAGAAAGGGGTACTGAAGCTTTCTTT.